Listed here are 15 T cell receptor beta chains from one sample, sequenced in a study of blood T cells in healthy people across ages. Alongside a J-beta primer mix, a sample-barcoded 5' primer served in a second PCR lasting roughly 6 to 11 cycles. TCRdb re-called the 5' RACE reads with MiXCR, one entry per CDR3 protein. Found here are approximately 680,000 distinct CDR3 sequences, about 32% of them singletons; the top ten hold 15% to 19%. Specimen: blood. The receptors originated from a woman at least 80 years old in good health.

This clonotype has more than one count but fewer than ten. A read error may explain this, as a much larger clone is one base away. This chain joins TRBV12-3 or TRBV12-4 and TRBJ2-1, with D hard to call. The end of the DNA aligns better with TRBJ2-7, so the J call may be wrong. The CDR3 sequence is 13 residues long. The CDR3 here is CASSFTNYNEQYF. The CDR3, as DNA: TGTGCCAGCAGTTTTACGAATTACAATGAGCAGTACTTC.

To note about this clonotype: This clone may be a read error of a much larger clone one base away. The CDR3 carries no conserved terminal phenylalanine or tryptophan, so it likely arises from a read error. The chain employs TRBV7-2 and TRBJ2-1; 12 nucleotides align to TRBD1. The CDR3 loop spans 16 amino acids. The V gene end was trimmed by 7 bases and the J gene end by 3 bases; junction bases not matched to a gene: 7. Per germline, CDR1 SGHTA and CDR2 FQGNSA. The CDR3 region is CASKGQGAIDYNEQFC. The DNA for the CDR3 is TGTGCCAGCAAGGGACAGGGGGCGATTGACTACAATGAGCAGTTCTGC.

The chain joins TRBV12-3 or TRBV12-4 to TRBJ1-1; TRBD1 matches at 8 bases. V trimming: 6 bases; J trimming: 8 bases; junction bases outside the gene matches: 2. This CDR3 contains 11 residues. The CDR3 DNA reads as TGTGCCAGCAGAAACAGGGGGGAAGCTTTCTTT. Translated: CASRNRGEAFF.

This clonotype was picked up many times. The CDR3 loop reads CASSPTGTGFYNEQFF. The CDR3 bases are TGTGCCAGCAGCCCCACCGGGACAGGGTTCTACAATGAGCAGTTCTTC. The rearrangement uses TRBV11-3 and TRBJ2-1; 9 bases are a match to TRBD1. The CDR3 has 16 amino acids. Germline trimming cut 5 bases from V and 3 bases from J; bases unmatched to any gene: 8. Germline lookup yields CDR1 SGHNT and CDR2 YENEEA.

Many counts were recorded for this clonotype. J is TRBJ2-7 and V is TRBV15; either TRBD1 or TRBD2 may supply D (5 bases each). The CDR3 totals 15 residues. Looked up from germline, CDR1 is LNHNV and CDR2 is YYDKDF (reference sequence). Trimming removed 0 bases at V and 3 bases at J, with 12 bases between. CDR3 bases: TGTGCCACCAGCAGAGATCTCGGGGCGGGCTACGAGCAGTACTTC. Amino acid sequence: CATSRDLGAGYEQYF.

This clonotype occurred many times. V and J are TRBV12-3 or TRBV12-4 and TRBJ2-1; 13 nucleotides line up with TRBD2. The V gene end was trimmed by 6 bases and the J gene end by 4 bases; junction bases not matched to a gene: 3. The CDR3 spans 15 residues. The CDR3 loop reads CASRLAGGKYNEQFF. In DNA form, the CDR3 reads TGTGCCAGCAGACTAGCGGGGGGGAAGTACAATGAGCAGTTCTTC.

This clonotype has ten or more counts. The CDR3 DNA sequence: TGTGCCAGCAGTTACTCCTCCACAGCAAACACTGAAGCTTTCTTT. Its translation is CASSYSSTANTEAFF. The chain joins TRBV6-2 or TRBV6-3 to TRBJ1-1; D is undetermined. Per the germline V gene, CDR1 is MNHEY and CDR2 is SVGEGT. Between the trimmed V and J ends, which lost 0 bases and 2 bases, there was a span of 10 bases. The CDR3 has 15 amino acids.

Of note for this clonotype: A read error may explain this, as a much larger clone is one base away. The genes are TRBV6-5 and TRBJ2-4; 8 bases match TRBD1. The DNA end is a closer match to TRBJ2-7, so the J assignment may be wrong. Per the germline V gene, CDR1 is MNHEY and CDR2 is SVGAGI. The CDR3 consists of 16 residues. The CDR3 DNA is TGTGCCAGCAGTTCTGTTTATCGGGACAGGACCTGCGAGCAGTACTTC. Residues: CASSSVYRDRTCEQYF.

This clonotype has a count of ten or more. The gene calls are TRBV20-1 and TRBJ2-1; 12 nucleotides align to TRBD2. There are 16 residues in the CDR3. Per germline, CDR1 DFQATT and CDR2 SNEGSKA (reference sequence). The junction had 6 bases not matched to a gene; V was cut back by 0 bases and J by 6 bases. CDR3 amino acids: CSARDLAGGPSNEQFF. The DNA for the CDR3 is TGCAGTGCTAGAGATCTAGCGGGGGGGCCAAGCAATGAGCAGTTCTTC.

The table lists this clonotype with many counts. The gene calls are TRBV20-1 and TRBJ1-1, with a weak D call TRBD1 (5 bases). The CDR3 has 14 amino acids. V dropped 7 bases and J dropped 0 bases, with 15 bases sitting between them. Germline-derived CDR1 and CDR2 are DFQATT and SNEGSKA (reference sequence). CDR3: CSVPDGAMNTEAFF. CDR3 coding DNA: TGCAGTGTCCCGGACGGGGCGATGAACACTGAAGCTTTCTTT.

This clonotype was seen many times. The DNA of the CDR3 is TGTGCCACCAGCAGAGGCGGGGACAGACAACAAGAGACCCAGTACTTC. Translating gives CATSRGGDRQQETQYF. V and J are TRBV15 and TRBJ2-5; D may be TRBD1 (7 bases). Germline CDR1 is LNHNV and CDR2 is YYDKDF (reference sequence). The V gene lost 1 base and the J gene lost 2 bases, with 14 bases spanning the gap. The CDR3 has 16 residues.

J is TRBJ2-1 and V is TRBV3-1; 13 nucleotides align to TRBD2. This CDR3 has 20 residues. With 7 bases clipped from V and 1 base from J, the junction kept 16 bases outside the gene matches. The germline V gene encodes CDR1 LGHDT and CDR2 YNNKEL (reference sequence). CDR3 sequence: CASTPLGLAGFFGSYNEQFF. CDR3 bases: TGTGCCAGCACCCCTTTGGGACTAGCGGGATTTTTTGGATCCTACAATGAGCAGTTCTTC.

The sample holds a few counts of this clonotype. J is TRBJ1-1 and V is TRBV28; weak D call: TRBD1 (6 bases). V was shortened by 6 bases and J by 0 bases, with 14 bases between the two germline ends. In germline, CDR1 is MDHEN, CDR2 SYDVKM. The CDR3 consists of 15 residues. In nucleotides, the CDR3 is TGTGCCAGCAGCGCACCGGGACACATGAACACTGAAGCTTTCTTT. The encoded protein is CASSAPGHMNTEAFF.

With regard to this clonotype: This clone may be a read error of a much larger clone one base away. The rearrangement links TRBV29-1 to TRBJ2-1, with 9 bases identical to TRBD2. CDR3 length: 14 amino acids. J gave up 9 bases and V 6 bases, and 12 bases lay outside the gene matches. In germline, CDR1 is SQVTM, CDR2 ANQGSEA. The DNA of the CDR3 is TGCAGCGTCGGCCGAGCGGGGGGTTGGGGTGAGCAGTTCTTC. Translation: CSVGRAGGWGEQFF.

The chain employs TRBV24-1 and TRBJ2-3; TRBD2 might be the D (6 bases). Germline CDR1 reads KGHDR; CDR2 reads SFDVKD. Trimming cost V 6 bases and J 0 bases, with 12 bases left between them. This CDR3 is 15 amino acids long. CDR3 amino acids: CATSPRDSSTDTQYF. In nucleotides, the CDR3 is TGTGCCACCAGTCCGAGGGACTCAAGCACAGATACGCAGTATTTT.